This record covers a single TCR beta chain. Its antigen is not identified. Per the germline V gene, CDR1 is PRHDT and CDR2 is FYEKMQ (reference sequence). Between the trimmed V and J ends, which lost 2 bases and 9 bases, there was a span of 13 bases. The CDR3 has 14 residues. This entry comes from a study of blood T cells in healthy people across ages. Study findings and constraints: Strong correlation linked observed beta diversity and percent naive T cells. Roughly linear declines in TCR beta diversity per million T cells occurred with age. Donors of long life had a larger count of naive CD4+ cells and greater diversity than aged donors.

A J-beta primer mix and a sample-barcoded 5' primer were used in a second PCR of roughly 7 to 12 cycles. TCRdb redid the calling of the 5' RACE reads with MiXCR, one entry per CDR3 protein. The sample gives approximately 790,000 distinct CDR3 sequences, 60% to 80% of which show up once; 28% is in the top ten. The TCR sequence derives from a man between 25 and 39 years old in good health. This chain connects TRBV13 to TRBJ2-2; D is perhaps TRBD2 (5 bases). Sequencing was performed on blood. The CDR3 DNA is TGTGCCAGCAGCTTAACCCTCCTAGCTAGGGAGCTGTTTTTT. It yields the protein CASSLTLLARELFF.